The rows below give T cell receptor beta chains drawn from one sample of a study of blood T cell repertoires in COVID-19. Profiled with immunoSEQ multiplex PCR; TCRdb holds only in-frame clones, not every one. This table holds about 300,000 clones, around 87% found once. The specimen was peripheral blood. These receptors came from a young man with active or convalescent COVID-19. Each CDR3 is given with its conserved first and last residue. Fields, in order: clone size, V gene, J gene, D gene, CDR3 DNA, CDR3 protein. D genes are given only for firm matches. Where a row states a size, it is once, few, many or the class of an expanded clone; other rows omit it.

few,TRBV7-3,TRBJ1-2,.,TGTGCCAGCAGCTTCACAGCCCGCTACACCTTC,CASSFTARYTF
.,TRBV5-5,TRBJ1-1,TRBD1,TGTGCCAGCAGCCCCGGGACAGGGAACACTGAAGCTTTCTTT,CASSPGTGNTEAFF
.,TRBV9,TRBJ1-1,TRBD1,TGTGCCAGCAGTCCAACAGGGGGCCCTGTTACTGAAGCTTTCTTT,CASSPTGGPVTEAFF
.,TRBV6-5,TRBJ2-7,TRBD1,TGTGCCAGCAGACGACAGGGGGCGGGGAACGAGCAGTACTTC,CASRRQGAGNEQYF
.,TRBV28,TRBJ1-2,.,TGTGCCAGCAGTCAAAACTATGGCTACACCTTC,CASSQNYGYTF
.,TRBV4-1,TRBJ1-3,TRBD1,TGCGCCAGCAGCCAACCGGGACAGGGCTATGGAAACACCATATATTTT,CASSQPGQGYGNTIYF
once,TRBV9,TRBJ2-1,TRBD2,TGTGCCAGCAGCGTTTCTCTAGCGGGAGGTGTTGAGCAGTTCTTC,CASSVSLAGGVEQFF
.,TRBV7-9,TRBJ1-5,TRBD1,TGTGCCAGTGCACAGGGGGTAGGCAATCAGCCCCAGCATTTT,CASAQGVGNQPQHF
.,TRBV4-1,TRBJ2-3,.,TGCGCCAGCAGCCAAGCCCATTTTCCGGGGTCAAATACGCAGTATTTT,CASSQAHFPGSNTQYF
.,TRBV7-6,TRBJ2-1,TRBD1,TGTGCCAGCAGCTTAGAAGACAGGGTTCAGTTCTTC,CASSLEDRVQFF
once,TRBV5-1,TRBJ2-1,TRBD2,TGCGCCAGCAGCTTGGAGCGGGGGGGCCTTGAGCAGTTCTTC,CASSLERGGLEQFF
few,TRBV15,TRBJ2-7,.,TGTGCCACCAGCAGAGATTTAAAAGGACAGAAATCGTTC,CATSRDLKGQKSF
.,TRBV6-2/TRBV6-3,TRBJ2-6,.,TGTGCCAGCAGTTTCGACACAGGGTACTATTTTAAGTTC,CASSFDTGYYFKF
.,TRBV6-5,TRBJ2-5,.,TGTGCCAGCAGTTTTGGGGGCGGGGAGACCCAGTACTTC,CASSFGGGETQYF
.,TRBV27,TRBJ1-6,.,TGTGCCAGCAGTTCGGCGGGGTACAATTCACCCCTCCACTTT,CASSSAGYNSPLHF
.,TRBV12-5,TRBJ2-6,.,TGTGCTAGTGGTTTGGGTCTTGGCCGGGACTCACGCTCTGGGGCCAACGTCCTGACTTTC,CASGLGLGRDSRSGANVLTF
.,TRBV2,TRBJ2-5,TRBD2,TGTGCCAGCAGTGTCGGGGGAGGGCCAGAGACCCAGTACTTC,CASSVGGGPETQYF
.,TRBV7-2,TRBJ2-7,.,TGTGCCAGCACCTCTTGGGGGCCCCAGACAGGTTACGAGCAGTACTTC,CASTSWGPQTGYEQYF
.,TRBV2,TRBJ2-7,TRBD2,TGTGCCAACAAAGCGGGACCCTCCTACGAGCAGTACTTC,CANKAGPSYEQYF
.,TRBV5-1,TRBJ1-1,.,TGCGCCAGCAGCTACCTGGAGGGAGAAGCTTTCTTT,CASSYLEGEAFF
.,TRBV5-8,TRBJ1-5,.,TGTGCCAGCAGCCCAGGACAGTTCAATCAGCCCCAGCATTTT,CASSPGQFNQPQHF
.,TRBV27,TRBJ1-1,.,TGTGCCAGCTCGACGCGGGGGTTGGCTGAAGCTTTCTTT,CASSTRGLAEAFF
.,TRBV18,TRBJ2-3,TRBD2,TGTGCCAGCTCACCTGGGAAGCGGGAATCCACAGATACGCAGTATTTT,CASSPGKRESTDTQYF
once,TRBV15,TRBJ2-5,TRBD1,TGTGCCACCAGCAGAGGGGACAGCTCAGAGACCCAGTACTTC,CATSRGDSSETQYF
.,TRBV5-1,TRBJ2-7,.,TGCGCCAGCAGCCCGGGTTGGGGGCTGAACTACGAGCAGTACTTC,CASSPGWGLNYEQYF
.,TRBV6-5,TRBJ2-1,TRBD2,TGTGCCAGCAGACTAGCGGGCGGTCGGAATGAGCAGTTCTTC,CASRLAGGRNEQFF
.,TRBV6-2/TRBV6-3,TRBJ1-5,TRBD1,TGTGCCAGCAGCTCCCCTGACAGGGGCTGGGGCAATCAGCCCCAGCATTTT,CASSSPDRGWGNQPQHF
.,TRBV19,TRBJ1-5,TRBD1,TGTGCCAGTAGTATCCCCGGGACAGGCAATCAGCCCCAGCATTTT,CASSIPGTGNQPQHF
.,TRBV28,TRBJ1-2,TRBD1,TGTGCCAGCAGCTCGACAGGGTTCGTGGGCTACACCTTC,CASSSTGFVGYTF
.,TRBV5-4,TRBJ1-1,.,TGTGCCAGCAGCCCGGGGCAGCGGGACACTGAAGCTTTCTTT,CASSPGQRDTEAFF
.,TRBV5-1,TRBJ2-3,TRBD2,TGCGCCAGCAGCTTAAGCGGGGGGGAGACAGATACGCAGTATTTT,CASSLSGGETDTQYF
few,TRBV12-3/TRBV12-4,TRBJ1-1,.,TGTGCCAGCAGTTTAGATCGAGGTCTAGCAGCTTTCTTT,CASSLDRGLAAFF
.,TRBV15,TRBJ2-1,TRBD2,TGTGCCACCAGTCACACTTCGGGGGGGTCCTACAATGAGCAGTTCTTC,CATSHTSGGSYNEQFF
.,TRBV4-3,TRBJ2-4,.,TGCGCCAGCAGCCATACCCGACAGGACCCGAAGTACTTC,CASSHTRQDPKYF
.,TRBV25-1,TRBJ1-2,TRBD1,TGTGCCAGCGCAGGGACAGGGGGTAACTATGGCTACACCTTC,CASAGTGGNYGYTF
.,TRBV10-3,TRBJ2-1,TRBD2,TGTGCCATCAGTGAGTCGCGGCTAGCGGGAGGCCATGAGCAGTTCTTC,CAISESRLAGGHEQFF
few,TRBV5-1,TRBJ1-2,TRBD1,TGCGCCAGCAGCTCGGGGACAGGGGGCGGCTATGGCTACACCTTC,CASSSGTGGGYGYTF
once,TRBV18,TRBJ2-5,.,TGTGCCAGCTCACCACCGACACAAGAGACCCAGTACTTC,CASSPPTQETQYF
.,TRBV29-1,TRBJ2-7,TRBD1,TGCAGCGCCGATTGGACAGGGACATCCTACGAGCAGTACTTC,CSADWTGTSYEQYF
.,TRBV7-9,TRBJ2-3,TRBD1,TGTGCCAGCAGCTTCGAACAGGGGGGATCCACAGATACGCAGTATTTT,CASSFEQGGSTDTQYF
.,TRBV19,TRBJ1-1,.,TGTGCCAGTAGGGGAGGGACATCCGGCACTGAAGCTTTCTTT,CASRGGTSGTEAFF
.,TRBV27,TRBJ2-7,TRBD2,TGTGCCAGCAGTTTGAGGACTAGCGGGAGGGCCTTTTTGTACGAGCAGTACTTC,CASSLRTSGRAFLYEQYF
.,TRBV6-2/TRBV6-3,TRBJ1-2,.,TGTGCCAGCAGTAGAGGACTGCCCTATGGCTACACCTTC,CASSRGLPYGYTF
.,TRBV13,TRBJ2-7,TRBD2,TGTGCCAGCAGCCCGCAGACTAGCGGGCCGTACGAGCAGTACTTC,CASSPQTSGPYEQYF
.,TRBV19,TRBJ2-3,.,TGTGCCAGTAGTCAGACCTCGTTCCAGGGGGATACGCAGTATTTT,CASSQTSFQGDTQYF
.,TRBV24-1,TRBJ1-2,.,TGTGCCACCAGTGCGGGGGGCAGATATGGCTACACCTTC,CATSAGGRYGYTF
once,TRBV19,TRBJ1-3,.,TGTGCCAGTAGACCCGGGGAACAGGGTTCGACCAACGCGTGGGGAAACACCATATATTTT,CASRPGEQGSTNAWGNTIYF
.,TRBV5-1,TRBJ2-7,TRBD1,TGCGCCAGCAGCTTCACAGGGGACTCCTACGAGCAGTACTTC,CASSFTGDSYEQYF
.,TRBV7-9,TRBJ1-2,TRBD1,TGTGCCAGCAGTCCCACAGGGGGGTCTAACTATGGCTACACCTTC,CASSPTGGSNYGYTF
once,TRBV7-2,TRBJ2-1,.,TGTGCCAGCAGCTTAGCGTGGTCTAGAGATGAGCAGTTCTTC,CASSLAWSRDEQFF
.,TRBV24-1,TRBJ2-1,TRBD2,TGTGCCACCAGTGAGGGTAGCGGGGGTCCGTACAATGAGCAGTTCTTC,CATSEGSGGPYNEQFF
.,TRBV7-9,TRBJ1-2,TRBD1,TGTGCCAGCAGCTTCGCTGGACAGGGGGCGTGGGGCTACACCTTC,CASSFAGQGAWGYTF
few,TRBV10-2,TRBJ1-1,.,TGCGCCAGCAGCCTAGAGGTGAACACTGAAGCTTTCTTT,CASSLEVNTEAFF
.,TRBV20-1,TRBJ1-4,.,TGCAGTGCAATCCGCGAAAGGGGTCTGTTTTTT,CSAIRERGLFF